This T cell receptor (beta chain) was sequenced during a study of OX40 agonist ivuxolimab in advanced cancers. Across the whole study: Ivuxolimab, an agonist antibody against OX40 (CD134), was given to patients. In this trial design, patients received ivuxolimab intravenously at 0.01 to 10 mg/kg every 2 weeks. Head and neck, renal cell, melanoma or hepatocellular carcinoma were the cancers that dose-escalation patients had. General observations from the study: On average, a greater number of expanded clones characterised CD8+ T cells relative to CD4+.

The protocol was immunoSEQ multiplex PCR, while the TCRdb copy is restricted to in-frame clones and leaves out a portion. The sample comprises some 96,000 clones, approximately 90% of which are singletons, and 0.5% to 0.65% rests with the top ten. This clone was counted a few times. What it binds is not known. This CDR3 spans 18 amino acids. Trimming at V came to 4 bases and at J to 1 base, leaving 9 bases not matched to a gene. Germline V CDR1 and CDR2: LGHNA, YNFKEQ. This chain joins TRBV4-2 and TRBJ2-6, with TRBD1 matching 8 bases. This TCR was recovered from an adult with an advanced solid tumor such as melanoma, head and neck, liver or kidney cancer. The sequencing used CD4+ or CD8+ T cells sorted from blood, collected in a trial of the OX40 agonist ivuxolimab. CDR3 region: CASSPRQGIISGANVLTF. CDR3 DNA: TGTGCCAGCAGCCCCCGACAGGGGATAATTTCTGGGGCCAACGTCCTGACTTTC.